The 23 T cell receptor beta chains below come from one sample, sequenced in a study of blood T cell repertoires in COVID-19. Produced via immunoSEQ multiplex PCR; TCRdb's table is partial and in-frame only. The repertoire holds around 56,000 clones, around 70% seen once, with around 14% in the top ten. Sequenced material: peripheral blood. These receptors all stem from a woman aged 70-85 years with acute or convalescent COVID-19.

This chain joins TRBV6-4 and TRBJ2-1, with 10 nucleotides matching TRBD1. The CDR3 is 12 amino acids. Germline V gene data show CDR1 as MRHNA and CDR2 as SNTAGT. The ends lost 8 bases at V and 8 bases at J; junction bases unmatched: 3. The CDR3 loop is CASGTGDHEQFF. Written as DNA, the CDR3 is TGTGCCAGCGGGACAGGGGATCATGAGCAGTTCTTC.

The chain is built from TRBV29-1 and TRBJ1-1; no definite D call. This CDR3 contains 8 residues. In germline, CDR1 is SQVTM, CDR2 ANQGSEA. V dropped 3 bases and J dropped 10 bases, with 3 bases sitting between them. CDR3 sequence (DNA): TGCAGCGTTGAGAGAGCTTTCTTT. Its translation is CSVERAFF.

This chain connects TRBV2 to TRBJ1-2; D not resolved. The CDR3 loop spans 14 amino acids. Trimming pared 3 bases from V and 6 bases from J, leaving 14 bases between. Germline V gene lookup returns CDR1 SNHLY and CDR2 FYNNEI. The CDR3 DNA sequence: TGTGCCAGCAGTGAGATAGTGGTACGGGATGGCTACACCTTC. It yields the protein CASSEIVVRDGYTF.

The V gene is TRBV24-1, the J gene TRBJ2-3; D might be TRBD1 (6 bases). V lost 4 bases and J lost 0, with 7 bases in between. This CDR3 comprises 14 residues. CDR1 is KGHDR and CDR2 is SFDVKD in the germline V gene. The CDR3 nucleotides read TGTGCCACCAGTGAACAGGGCAGCACAGATACGCAGTATTTT. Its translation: CATSEQGSTDTQYF.

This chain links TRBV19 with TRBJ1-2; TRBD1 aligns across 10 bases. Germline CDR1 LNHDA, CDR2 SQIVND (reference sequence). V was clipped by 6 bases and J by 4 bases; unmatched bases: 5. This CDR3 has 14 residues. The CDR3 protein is CASRGQGVGYGYTF. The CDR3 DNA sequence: TGTGCCAGTAGAGGACAGGGGGTTGGCTATGGCTACACCTTC. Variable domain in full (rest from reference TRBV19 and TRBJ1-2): DGGITQSPKYLFRKEGQNVTLSCEQNLNHDAMYWYRQDPGQGLRLIYYSQIVNDFQKGDIAEGYSVSREKKESFPLTVTSAQKNPTAFYLCASRGQGVGYGYTFGSGTRLTVV.

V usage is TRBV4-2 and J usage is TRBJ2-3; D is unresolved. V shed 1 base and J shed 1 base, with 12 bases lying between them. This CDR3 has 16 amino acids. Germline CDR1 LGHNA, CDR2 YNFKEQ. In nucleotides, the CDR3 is TGTGCCAGCAGCCAAGCCCGGGTGGTGGGCACAGATACGCAGTATTTT. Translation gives CASSQARVVGTDTQYF.

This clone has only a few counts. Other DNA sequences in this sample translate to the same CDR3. CDR3 residues: CASSLGRDRVYGYTF. The CDR3 nucleotides are TGTGCCAGCAGCTTGGGCCGGGACAGGGTCTATGGCTACACCTTC. The rearrangement joins TRBV5-6 to TRBJ1-2; 9 bases are a match to TRBD1. V dropped 0 bases and J dropped 4; count of bases not matched to a gene: 4. This CDR3 has 15 amino acids. Germline CDR1 and CDR2: SGHDT and YYEEEE.

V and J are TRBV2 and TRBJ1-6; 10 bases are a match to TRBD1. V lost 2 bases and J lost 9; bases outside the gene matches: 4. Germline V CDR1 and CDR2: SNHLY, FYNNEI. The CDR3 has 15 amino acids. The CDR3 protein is CASSERGQGTSPLHF. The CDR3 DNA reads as TGTGCCAGCAGTGAAAGGGGACAGGGGACTTCACCCCTCCACTTT.

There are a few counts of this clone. The CDR3 nucleotides are TGTGCCAGTAGTCGCCCACTAGACAATCAGCCCCAGCATTTT. Translating gives CASSRPLDNQPQHF. The V gene is TRBV19, the J gene TRBJ1-5; no clear D gene. Germline-derived CDR1 and CDR2 are LNHDA and SQIVND (reference sequence). This CDR3 region has 14 residues. Trimming took 5 bases from V and 3 from J, leaving 11 bases between them.

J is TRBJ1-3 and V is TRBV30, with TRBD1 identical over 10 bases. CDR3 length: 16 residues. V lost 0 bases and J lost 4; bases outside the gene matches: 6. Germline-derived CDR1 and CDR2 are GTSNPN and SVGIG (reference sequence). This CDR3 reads CAWSVRTGGFGNTIYF. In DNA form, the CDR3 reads TGTGCCTGGAGTGTAAGGACAGGGGGATTCGGAAACACCATATATTTT.

The CDR3 nucleotides read TGTGCCTGGAGGGAGAGGCAGTATAATCAGCCCCAGCATTTT. As protein: CAWRERQYNQPQHF. The chain combines TRBV30 with TRBJ1-5; D not certain. CDR1 is GTSNPN, CDR2 SVGIG, per germline (reference sequence). This CDR3 comprises 14 residues. V shed 3 bases and J shed 4 bases, with 13 bases lying between them.

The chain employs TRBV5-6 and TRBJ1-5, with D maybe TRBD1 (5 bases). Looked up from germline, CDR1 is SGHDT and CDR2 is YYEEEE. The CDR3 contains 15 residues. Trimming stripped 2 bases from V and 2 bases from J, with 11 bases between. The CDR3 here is CASSFWTFRNQPQHF. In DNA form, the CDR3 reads TGTGCCAGCAGCTTCTGGACATTTCGCAATCAGCCCCAGCATTTT.

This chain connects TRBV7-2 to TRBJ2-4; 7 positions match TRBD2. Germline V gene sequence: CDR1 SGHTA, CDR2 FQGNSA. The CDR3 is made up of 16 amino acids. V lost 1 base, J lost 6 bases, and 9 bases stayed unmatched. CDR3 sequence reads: CASSLVGRAGSNIQYF. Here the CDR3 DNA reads TGTGCCAGCAGCTTAGTGGGGAGGGCGGGCTCAAACATTCAGTACTTC.

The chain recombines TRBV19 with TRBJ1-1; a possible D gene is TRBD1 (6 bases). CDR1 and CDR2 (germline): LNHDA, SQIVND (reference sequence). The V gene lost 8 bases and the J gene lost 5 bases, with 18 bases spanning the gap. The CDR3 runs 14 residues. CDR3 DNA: TGTGCCAGTTTTAATTGGGGGCTTAATACTGAAGCTTTCTTT. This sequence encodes CASFNWGLNTEAFF.

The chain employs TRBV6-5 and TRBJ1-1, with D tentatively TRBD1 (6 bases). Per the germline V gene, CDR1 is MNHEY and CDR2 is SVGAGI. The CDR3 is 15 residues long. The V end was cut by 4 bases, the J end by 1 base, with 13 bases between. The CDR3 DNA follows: TGTGCCAGCAGTTCTAGGGGGATTCAGAACACTGAAGCTTTCTTT. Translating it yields CASSSRGIQNTEAFF.

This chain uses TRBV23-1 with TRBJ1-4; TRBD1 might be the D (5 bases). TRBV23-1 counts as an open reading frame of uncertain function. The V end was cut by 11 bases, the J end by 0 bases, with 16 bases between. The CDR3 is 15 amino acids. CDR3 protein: CARKGRAATNEKLFF. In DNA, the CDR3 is TGCGCCCGGAAGGGGAGGGCCGCAACTAATGAAAAACTGTTTTTT.

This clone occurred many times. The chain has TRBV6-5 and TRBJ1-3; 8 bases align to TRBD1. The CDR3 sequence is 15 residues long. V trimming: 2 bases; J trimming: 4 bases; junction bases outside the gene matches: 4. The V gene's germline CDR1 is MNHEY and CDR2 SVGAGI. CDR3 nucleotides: TGTGCCAGCAGTTACCGGACAGGGTCAGGAAACACCATATATTTT. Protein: CASSYRTGSGNTIYF.

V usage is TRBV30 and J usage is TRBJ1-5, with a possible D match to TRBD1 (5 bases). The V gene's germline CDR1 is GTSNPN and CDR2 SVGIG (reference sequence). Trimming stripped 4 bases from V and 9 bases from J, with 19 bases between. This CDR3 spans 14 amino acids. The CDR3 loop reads CAWKPPGGRGPQHF. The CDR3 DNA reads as TGTGCCTGGAAACCTCCCGGGGGGAGAGGGCCCCAGCATTTT.

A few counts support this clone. The CDR3 DNA follows: TGTGCCAGCAGCTCGCAGGGGATCTATGGCTACACCTTC. Amino acid sequence: CASSSQGIYGYTF. The V call is TRBV7-2, the J call TRBJ1-2, with D maybe TRBD1 (6 bases). Trimming removed 4 bases at V and 4 bases at J, with 10 bases between. Germline V gene sequence: CDR1 SGHTA, CDR2 FQGNSA. CDR3 length: 13 residues.

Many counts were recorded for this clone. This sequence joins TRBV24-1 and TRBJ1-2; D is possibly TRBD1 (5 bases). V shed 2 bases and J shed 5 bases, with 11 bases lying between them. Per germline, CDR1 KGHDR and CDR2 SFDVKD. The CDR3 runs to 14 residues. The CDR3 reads CATSDWTRAYGYTF. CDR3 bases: TGTGCCACCAGTGATTGGACAAGGGCGTATGGCTACACCTTC.

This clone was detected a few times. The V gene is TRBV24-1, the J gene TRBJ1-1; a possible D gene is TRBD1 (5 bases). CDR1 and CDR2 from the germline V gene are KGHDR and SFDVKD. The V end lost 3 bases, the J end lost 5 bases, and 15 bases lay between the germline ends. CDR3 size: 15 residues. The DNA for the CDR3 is TGTGCCACCAGTGATCCCAGGGTTGGGGCGACTGAAGCTTTCTTT. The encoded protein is CATSDPRVGATEAFF.

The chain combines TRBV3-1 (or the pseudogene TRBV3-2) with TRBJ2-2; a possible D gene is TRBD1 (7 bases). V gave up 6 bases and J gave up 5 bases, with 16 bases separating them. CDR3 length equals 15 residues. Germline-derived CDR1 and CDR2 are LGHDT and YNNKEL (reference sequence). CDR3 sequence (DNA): TGTGCCAGCAGACTAGGGGGCGCGGGAACCGGGGAGCTGTTTTTT. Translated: CASRLGGAGTGELFF.

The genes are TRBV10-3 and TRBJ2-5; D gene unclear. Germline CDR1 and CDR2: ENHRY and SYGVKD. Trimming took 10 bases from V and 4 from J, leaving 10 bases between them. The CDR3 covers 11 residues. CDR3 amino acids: CATALRETQYF. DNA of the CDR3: TGTGCCACCGCCCTCAGAGAGACCCAGTACTTC.